The 26 T cell receptor beta chains in this list originate from one sample, sequenced in a study of blood T cell repertoires in COVID-19. TCRdb's table, derived via immunoSEQ multiplex PCR, lists solely in-frame clones and lacks some. The sample consists of nearly 70,000 clones, 88% of them appearing once. Sequenced material: peripheral blood. These TCRs come from a woman between 65 and 79 years old with acute or convalescent COVID-19.

Comment on this clone: Germline and junction disagree at one end, which may indicate a read error. The V gene is TRBV11-2, the J gene TRBJ2-7, with TRBD2 matching 10 bases. Germline-derived CDR1 and CDR2 are SGHAT and FQNNGV. This CDR3 is built from 13 residues. For the CDR3, the DNA is TGTGCCAGCAGGTTAGCGGGAGGATACGAGCAGTACTTC. It specifies CASRLAGGYEQYF.

The J gene is TRBJ1-1, the V gene TRBV15, with 8 bases fitting TRBD1. Germline trimming cut 1 base from V and 0 bases from J; bases unmatched to any gene: 1. CDR3 length equals 15 residues. Germline loops: CDR1 LNHNV, CDR2 YYDKDF (reference sequence). CDR3 DNA: TGTGCCACCAGCAGAGGACAGGGGATGAACACTGAAGCTTTCTTT. Protein sequence: CATSRGQGMNTEAFF.

There are a few counts of this clone. This chain uses TRBV14 with TRBJ2-7; D is possibly TRBD2 (6 bases). The CDR3 consists of 18 residues. V lost 5 bases and J 3 bases, leaving 26 bases between the germline ends. Germline V CDR1 and CDR2: SGHDN, FVKESK. The CDR3, as DNA: TGTGCCAGCAGCTCGGGGACTCCGAGGGGAGCTTCTATCTACGAGCAGTACTTC. This gives the protein CASSSGTPRGASIYEQYF.

The chain couples TRBV29-1 to TRBJ2-7, with a possible D match to TRBD1 (6 bases). The germline V and J ends were trimmed by 6 bases and 3 bases, with 12 bases remaining between them. The CDR3 has 12 amino acids. Germline V gives CDR1 SQVTM, CDR2 ANQGSEA. The CDR3 here is CSVRDTNYEQYF. The CDR3 nucleotides are TGCAGCGTAAGGGACACTAACTACGAGCAGTACTTC.

V usage is TRBV28 and J usage is TRBJ2-7, with D uncertain. V was shortened by 6 bases and J by 1 base, with 13 bases between the two germline ends. The CDR3 runs 14 residues. The germline CDR1 and CDR2 sequences are MDHEN and SYDVKM. The CDR3 nucleotides read TGTGCCAGCAGGCCAGATCGTGTGTCCTACGAGCAGTACTTC. Its translation: CASRPDRVSYEQYF.

The rearrangement joins TRBV28 to TRBJ2-5, with a tentative D call TRBD1 (6 bases). This CDR3 has 13 amino acids. V shed 4 bases and J shed 4 bases, with 10 bases lying between them. Germline assignment: CDR1 MDHEN and CDR2 SYDVKM. The CDR3 region has the DNA TGTGCCAGCAGTTACCAGGGGCTAGAGACCCAGTACTTC. It codes for CASSYQGLETQYF.

The chain is built from TRBV29-1 and TRBJ2-1, with TRBD2 matching 9 bases. CDR1 SQVTM and CDR2 ANQGSEA come from the germline V gene. V was clipped by 4 bases and J by 4 bases; unmatched bases: 5. The CDR3 is made up of 14 amino acids. The CDR3 loop reads CSVGRLADYNEQFF. The CDR3 nucleotides read TGCAGCGTTGGCCGACTAGCGGATTACAATGAGCAGTTCTTC.

The chain employs TRBV5-1 and TRBJ1-1; TRBD1 matches 8 bases. With 2 bases clipped from V and 10 bases from J, the junction kept 7 bases outside the gene matches. This CDR3 spans 13 amino acids. CDR1 is SGHRS and CDR2 is YFSETQ in the germline V gene. The CDR3, as DNA: TGCGCCAGCAGCTTAGTGACAGGGGTACCAGCTTTCTTT. Its translation is CASSLVTGVPAFF.

The V and J genes are TRBV28 and TRBJ1-2; a weak D match, TRBD1 (6 bases). The germline V gene encodes CDR1 MDHEN and CDR2 SYDVKM. The CDR3 extends over 15 amino acids. Between the trimmed V and J ends, which lost 5 bases and 2 bases, there was a span of 15 bases. CDR3 coding DNA: TGTGCCAGCAGTGCTGACAGGAAGCCGAACTATGGCTACACCTTC. This sequence encodes CASSADRKPNYGYTF.

The chain recombines TRBV5-8 with TRBJ2-2, with D maybe TRBD1 (5 bases). V lost 4 bases to trimming and J lost 1 base, with 23 bases between them. Germline V gene sequence: CDR1 SGHTS, CDR2 YDEGEE. CDR3 length: 19 residues. The CDR3 DNA follows: TGTGCCAGCAGCCCTCCGTGGGGCTGGCCGGTAATGAACACCGGGGAGCTGTTTTTT. The encoded protein is CASSPPWGWPVMNTGELFF.

The rearrangement uses TRBV30 and TRBJ1-5; D gene uncertain. Germline CDR1 reads GTSNPN; CDR2 reads SVGIG (reference sequence). The V gene lost 2 bases and the J gene lost 5 bases, with 13 bases spanning the gap. The CDR3 sequence is 14 residues long. The CDR3 coding sequence is TGTGCCTGGAGTCCTTCGGGAGTAGATCAGCCCCAGCATTTT. This translates into CAWSPSGVDQPQHF. Looking up the rest from reference TRBV30 and TRBJ1-5 gives the full variable domain: SQTIHQWPATLVQPVGSPLSLECTVEGTSNPNLYWYRQAAGRGLQLLFYSVGIGQISSEVPQNLSASRPQDRQFILSSKKLLLSDSGFYLCAWSPSGVDQPQHFGDGTRLSIL.

The V call is TRBV7-9, the J call TRBJ1-5; D unclear. CDR3 length: 17 residues. Trimming removed 1 base from V and 0 bases from J, with 13 bases in between. The germline CDR1 and CDR2 sequences are SEHNR and FQNEAQ (reference sequence). Written as DNA, the CDR3 is TGTGCCAGCAGCTTAGAGGCTACAGATTATAGCAATCAGCCCCAGCATTTT. This sequence encodes CASSLEATDYSNQPQHF.

This rearrangement joins TRBV19 to TRBJ2-1; D is ambiguous. The V gene lost 5 bases and the J gene lost 0 bases, with 8 bases spanning the gap. Germline CDR1 LNHDA, CDR2 SQIVND (reference sequence). This CDR3 region has 14 residues. The CDR3 spells CASSREASYNEQFF. CDR3 in DNA: TGTGCCAGTAGTCGAGAGGCCTCCTACAATGAGCAGTTCTTC.

CDR3 nucleotides: TGTGCCAGCAGTTTACAAGGGGGGGTCTATGGCTACACCTTC. It is translated as CASSLQGGVYGYTF. The chain carries TRBV28 and TRBJ1-2, with D possibly TRBD1 on 6 matching bases. The CDR3 extends over 14 amino acids. Germline CDR1 reads MDHEN; CDR2 reads SYDVKM. Trimming took off 2 bases at V and 4 bases at J, with 11 bases between the two ends.

The V call is TRBV9, the J call TRBJ2-5, with D possibly TRBD2 on 5 matching bases. Per the germline V gene, CDR1 is SGDLS and CDR2 is YYNGEE. This CDR3 contains 16 residues. Between the trimmed V and J ends, which lost 0 bases and 3 bases, there was a span of 15 bases. CDR3 in amino acids: CASSVANDLAEETQYF. DNA for the CDR3: TGTGCCAGCAGCGTAGCTAACGACCTAGCAGAAGAGACCCAGTACTTC.

The V gene is TRBV18, the J gene TRBJ2-6; the match to TRBD1 covers 7 bases. The CDR3 has 17 amino acids. Germline CDR1 is KGHSH and CDR2 is LQKENI. Germline trimming cut 0 bases from V and 2 bases from J; bases unmatched to any gene: 4. As DNA, the CDR3 is TGTGCCAGCTCACCACCCTGGACAGGCCCTGGGGCCAACGTCCTGACTTTC. Its protein is CASSPPWTGPGANVLTF.

J is TRBJ2-6 and V is TRBV3-1 (or the pseudogene TRBV3-2); TRBD1 is a possible D gene (5 bases). V lost 4 bases, J lost 5 bases, and 12 bases lay in between. Germline V gene data show CDR1 as LGHDT and CDR2 as YNNKEL (reference sequence). The CDR3 is made up of 15 amino acids. For the CDR3, the DNA is TGTGCCAGCAGCCCCCAGGGTGGTTGGGCCAACGTCCTGACTTTC. Translation: CASSPQGGWANVLTF.

The V and J genes are TRBV19 and TRBJ1-1; unclear D gene. Germline assignment: CDR1 LNHDA and CDR2 SQIVND (reference sequence). V dropped 1 base and J dropped 2 bases, with 8 bases sitting between them. The CDR3 runs 14 residues. The CDR3 DNA sequence: TGTGCCAGTAGTATAGTGCGGGATAACACTGAAGCTTTCTTT. Residues: CASSIVRDNTEAFF.

V and J are TRBV27 and TRBJ2-5; possibly TRBD2 for D (6 bases). The germline V gene encodes CDR1 MNHEY and CDR2 SMNVEV (reference sequence). There are 15 residues in the CDR3. V shed 4 bases and J shed 6 bases, with 18 bases lying between them. CDR3 nucleotides: TGTGCCAGCAGTTCCCGACTAAGCGGGCCCAAGACCCAGTACTTC. It specifies CASSSRLSGPKTQYF.

J is TRBJ2-3 and V is TRBV9; 16 nucleotides line up with TRBD2. This CDR3 region has 17 residues. Trimming removed 4 bases from V and 1 base from J; junction bases left unmatched: 3. Germline CDR1 reads SGDLS; CDR2 reads YYNGEE. The CDR3 loop reads CASSFGTSGRGTDTQYF. The CDR3 bases are TGTGCCAGCAGCTTTGGGACTAGCGGGAGGGGCACAGATACGCAGTATTTT.

This chain connects TRBV5-1 to TRBJ1-3, with a possible D match to TRBD1 (6 bases). CDR1 SGHRS and CDR2 YFSETQ come from the germline V gene. CDR3 length: 15 residues. Trimming removed 4 bases from V and 3 bases from J, with 14 bases in between. CDR3 amino acids: CASSLTGLSGNTIYF. The CDR3 bases are TGCGCCAGCAGCCTGACAGGACTCAGTGGAAACACCATATATTTT.

The rearrangement uses TRBV6-2 or TRBV6-3 and TRBJ1-6, with D perhaps TRBD1 (5 bases). V was pared by 4 bases and J by 14 bases, with 15 bases between. Per germline, CDR1 MNHEY and CDR2 SVGEGT. The CDR3 extends over 13 amino acids. The CDR3 DNA is TGTGCCAGCAGTTCAAGGGGAAGGGTTACCCTCCACTTT. It encodes CASSSRGRVTLHF.

V and J are TRBV18 and TRBJ2-7, with D possibly matching TRBD1 (6 bases). Germline CDR1 and CDR2: KGHSH and LQKENI. With 5 bases removed from V and 3 bases from J, the gap between germline ends came to 8 bases. The CDR3 contains 12 residues. The CDR3 protein is CASSTGSYEQYF. Here the CDR3 DNA reads TGTGCCAGCTCAACAGGGAGCTACGAGCAGTACTTC.

The chain employs TRBV15 and TRBJ1-1, with D unresolved. V gave up 1 base and J gave up 1 base, with 10 bases separating them. Germline V gives CDR1 LNHNV, CDR2 YYDKDF (reference sequence). The CDR3 consists of 15 residues. The CDR3 DNA reads as TGTGCCACCAGCAGAGGGAGCGGAGCGAACACTGAAGCTTTCTTT. This codes for CATSRGSGANTEAFF.

The V and J genes are TRBV10-2 and TRBJ2-2; 12 bases are a match to TRBD1. The CDR3 runs 19 residues. After removal of 5 bases from V and 0 bases from J, the junction contained 10 bases not matched to a gene. Germline V lookup: CDR1 WSHSY, CDR2 SAAADI. CDR3 in amino acids: CASSRDRGLTYSNTGELFF. DNA of the CDR3: TGCGCCAGCAGTAGGGACAGGGGGCTCACTTATTCGAACACCGGGGAGCTGTTTTTT.

The J gene is TRBJ1-5, the V gene TRBV7-6, with TRBD1 matching over 9 bases. V lost 0 bases and J lost 5; bases outside the gene matches: 8. This CDR3 is built from 17 residues. The germline V gene encodes CDR1 SGHVS and CDR2 FNYEAQ. CDR3 sequence reads: CASSLAYRGRWDQPQHF. DNA of the CDR3: TGTGCCAGCAGCTTAGCCTACAGGGGGCGTTGGGATCAGCCCCAGCATTTT. Filled out from reference TRBV7-6 and TRBJ1-5, the complete variable domain reads GAGVSQSPRYKVTKRGQDVALRCDPISGHVSLYWYRQALGQGPEFLTYFNYEAQQDKSGLPNDRFSAERPEGSISTLTIQRTEQRDSAMYRCASSLAYRGRWDQPQHFGDGTRLSIL.